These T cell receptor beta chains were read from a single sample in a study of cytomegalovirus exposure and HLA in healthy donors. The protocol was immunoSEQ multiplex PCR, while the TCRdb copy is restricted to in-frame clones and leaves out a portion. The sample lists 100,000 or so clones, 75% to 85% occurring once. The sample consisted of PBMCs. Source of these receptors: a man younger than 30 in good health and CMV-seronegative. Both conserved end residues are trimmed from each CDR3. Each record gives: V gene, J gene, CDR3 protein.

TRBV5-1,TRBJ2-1,ASSGGLAGDDNEQF
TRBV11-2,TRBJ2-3,ASSLAYEGVAADTQY
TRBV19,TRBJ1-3,ASSLVGESGNTIY
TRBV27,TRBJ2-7,ASSSLYEQY
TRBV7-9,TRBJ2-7,ASSGRGKGEQY
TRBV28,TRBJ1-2,ASSSRGQYGYT
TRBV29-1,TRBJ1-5,SVGGGSEPQH
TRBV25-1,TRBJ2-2,ASAPGQRTGELF
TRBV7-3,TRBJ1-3,ASSPTGASGNTIY
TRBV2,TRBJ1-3,ASTAEQALSGNTIY
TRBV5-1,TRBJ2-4,ASSWGAGAENIQY
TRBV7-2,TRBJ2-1,ASSLGPGRAGYEQF
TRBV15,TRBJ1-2,ATSERDSNNYGYT
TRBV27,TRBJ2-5,ASSFSTGLAGTETQY
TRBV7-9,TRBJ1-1,ASSLGLTEAF
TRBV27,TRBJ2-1,ASRGLAGDNEQF
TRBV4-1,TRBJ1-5,ASSQVDLIQSNQPQH
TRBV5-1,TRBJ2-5,ASSPGLAEGQETQY
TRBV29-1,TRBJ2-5,SAVFSGWVGIETQY
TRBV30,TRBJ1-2,AWRGGIWDGFYGYT
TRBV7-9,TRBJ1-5,ASSLAQGASNQPQH
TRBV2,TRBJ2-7,ASRTGFSSYEQY
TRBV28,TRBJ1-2,ASSFIGYT
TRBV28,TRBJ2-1,ASSMDRGRKF
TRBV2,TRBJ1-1,ASRSQGNTEAF
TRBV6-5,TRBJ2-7,ASSYSGLKVYEQY
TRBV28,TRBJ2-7,ASSLSGLASEQY
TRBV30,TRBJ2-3,AWSPGEGDTQY
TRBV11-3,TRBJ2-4,ASSLDVRLAGGSNIQY
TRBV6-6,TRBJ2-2,ASRTSRTGELF
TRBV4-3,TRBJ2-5,ASSQERGGSSETQY
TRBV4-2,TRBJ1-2,ASSQDPGREDGYT
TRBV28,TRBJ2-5,AAGAGHSRETQY
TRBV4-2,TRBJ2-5,ASSQDRGGQETQY
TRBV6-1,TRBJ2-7,ASTSRTYEQY
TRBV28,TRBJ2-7,ASGLSSGMDEQY
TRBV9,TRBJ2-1,ASSVASGINNEQF
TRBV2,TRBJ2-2,ASSLYSGNTGELF
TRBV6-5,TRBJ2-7,ASSYTSSPYEQY
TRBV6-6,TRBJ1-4,ASKSQSGGGLF
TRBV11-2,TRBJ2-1,ASSGGFGYEQF
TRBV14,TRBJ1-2,ASSQEGALFHLGYT
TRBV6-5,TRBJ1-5,ASSYSVRDNQPQH
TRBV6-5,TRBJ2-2,ASSYLGQGHTGELF
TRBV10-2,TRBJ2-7,ATIDWDRGSGEQY
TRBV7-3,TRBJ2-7,ASSPDSPLREQY
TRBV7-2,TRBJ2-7,ASSLGSYLYEQY
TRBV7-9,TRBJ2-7,ASSLAWGGSNYEQY
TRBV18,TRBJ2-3,ASSPLPKASTDTQY
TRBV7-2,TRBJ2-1,ASSSAREQF
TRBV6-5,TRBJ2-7,ASRVAGELYEQY
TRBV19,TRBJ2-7,ASTRSGRANGWNEQY
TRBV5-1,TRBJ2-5,ASSLGLAQETQY